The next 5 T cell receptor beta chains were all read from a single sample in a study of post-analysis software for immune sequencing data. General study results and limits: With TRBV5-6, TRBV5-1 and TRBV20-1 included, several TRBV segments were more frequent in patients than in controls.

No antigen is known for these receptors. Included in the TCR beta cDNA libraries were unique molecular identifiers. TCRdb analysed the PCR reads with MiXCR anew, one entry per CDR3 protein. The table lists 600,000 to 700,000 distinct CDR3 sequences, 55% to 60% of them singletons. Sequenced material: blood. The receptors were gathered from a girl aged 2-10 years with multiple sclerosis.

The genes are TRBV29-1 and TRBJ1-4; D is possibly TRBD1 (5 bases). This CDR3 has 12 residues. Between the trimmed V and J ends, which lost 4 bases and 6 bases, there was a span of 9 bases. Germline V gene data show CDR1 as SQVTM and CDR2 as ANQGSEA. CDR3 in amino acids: CSVVGAYEKLFF. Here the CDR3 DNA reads TGCAGCGTTGTTGGGGCGTATGAAAAACTGTTTTTT.

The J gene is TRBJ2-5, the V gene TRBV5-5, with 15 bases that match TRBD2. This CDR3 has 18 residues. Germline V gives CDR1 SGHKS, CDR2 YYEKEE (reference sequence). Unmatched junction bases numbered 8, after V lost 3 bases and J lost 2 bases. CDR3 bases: TGTGCCAGCAGCTCGGGACTAGCGGGAGGACTTTTTCAAGAGACCCAGTACTTC. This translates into CASSSGLAGGLFQETQYF.

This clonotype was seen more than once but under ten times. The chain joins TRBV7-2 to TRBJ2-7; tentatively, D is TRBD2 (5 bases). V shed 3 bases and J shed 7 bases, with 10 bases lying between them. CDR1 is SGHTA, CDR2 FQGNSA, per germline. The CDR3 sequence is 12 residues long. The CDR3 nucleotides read TGTGCCAGCAGCTTTCCCCCGGGAGAGCAGTACTTC. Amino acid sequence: CASSFPPGEQYF.

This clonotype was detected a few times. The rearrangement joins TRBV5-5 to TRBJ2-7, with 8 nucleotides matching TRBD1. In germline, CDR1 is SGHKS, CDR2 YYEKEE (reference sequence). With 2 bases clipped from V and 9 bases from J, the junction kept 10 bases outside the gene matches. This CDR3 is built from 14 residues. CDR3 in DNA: TGTGCCAGCAGCTTTGAGACAGGGGTGAGGGTGCAGTACTTC. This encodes CASSFETGVRVQYF. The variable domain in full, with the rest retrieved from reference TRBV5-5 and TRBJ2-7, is DAGVTQSPTHLIKTRGQQVTLRCSPISGHKSVSWYQQVLGQGPQFIFQYYEKEERGRGNFPDRFSARQFPNYSSELNVNALLLGDSALYLCASSFETGVRVQYFGPGTRLTVT.

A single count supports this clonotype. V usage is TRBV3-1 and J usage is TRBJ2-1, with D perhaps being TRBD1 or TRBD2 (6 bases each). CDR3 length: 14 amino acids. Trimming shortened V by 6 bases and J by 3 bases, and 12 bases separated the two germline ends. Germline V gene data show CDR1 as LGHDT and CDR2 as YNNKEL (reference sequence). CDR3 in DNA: TGTGCCAGCAGGGAGGGGGGCAGCTACAATGAGCAGTTCTTC. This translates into CASREGGSYNEQFF.